The rows below give T cell receptor beta chains drawn from one sample of a study of blood T cell repertoires in COVID-19. Some clones are missing from TCRdb's copy, which holds only in-frame ones; the method was immunoSEQ multiplex PCR. The repertoire includes 440,000 or so clones, 89% of them detected once, and under 2% sits in the top ten. Sequences were obtained from peripheral blood. These receptors all stem from a woman between 35 and 50 years old with COVID-19, enrolled during active disease. CDR3s leave out the opening cysteine and the closing phenylalanine or tryptophan.

V,J,length,CDR3
TRBV30,TRBJ1-3,10,AWSVVGARTY
TRBV30,TRBJ2-7,10,ASKTGSYEQY
TRBV4-1,TRBJ1-2,12,ASSQELAEYGYT
TRBV27,TRBJ2-1,14,ASRPRGTGKYNEQF
TRBV6-5,TRBJ1-2,8,ASSNRGRT
TRBV10-3,TRBJ2-7,16,AISEYRPQAGQHYEQY
TRBV19,TRBJ2-7,12,ASSTNRDRYEQY
TRBV5-6,TRBJ2-2,17,ASSPYVQVGGRNTGELF
TRBV9,TRBJ1-3,12,ASSPRQAGNTIY
TRBV7-9,TRBJ2-3,13,ASSLVWEKADTQY
TRBV15,TRBJ2-7,13,ATSSATLPRFGQY
TRBV6-5,TRBJ2-7,12,ASSLSGVSYEQY
TRBV9,TRBJ1-2,14,ASSATRTELSYGYT
TRBV7-9,TRBJ2-1,13,ASSFTGSSYNEQF
TRBV28,TRBJ2-3,14,ASSLYSGDRTDTQY
TRBV6-5,TRBJ2-5,12,ASTKGQSQETQY
TRBV27,TRBJ2-1,13,ASNPNRGLVHEQF
TRBV5-6,TRBJ2-3,10,ASSSRTDTQY
TRBV5-1,TRBJ1-2,12,ASSLESGGNGYT
TRBV7-2,TRBJ1-2,13,ASSLDGTGRYGYT
TRBV28,TRBJ2-5,13,ASSYGDIQGETQY
TRBV4-1,TRBJ1-2,13,ASSQRDTANYGYT
TRBV28,TRBJ1-1,13,ASSSHRQGVAEAF
TRBV9,TRBJ2-3,14,ASSIGLATFADTQY
TRBV7-9,TRBJ2-3,13,ARGQNGRGTDTQY
TRBV18,TRBJ1-2,12,ASSPKTGPYGYT
TRBV28,TRBJ1-4,15,ASSPSDRDGTNEKLF
TRBV18,TRBJ1-2,13,ASSPLPDTTRGYT
TRBV3-1/TRBV3-2,TRBJ1-2,12,ASSQGSGGSGYT
TRBV27,TRBJ2-1,16,ASSLYPQTSGRSNEQF
TRBV27,TRBJ1-4,14,ASKGRTGKTGEKLF
TRBV29-1,TRBJ2-7,12,SALFSDRPYEQY
TRBV19,TRBJ2-1,12,ASSMASAEDEQF
TRBV7-2,TRBJ2-1,12,ASSVAGGGNEQF
TRBV7-9,TRBJ1-2,14,ASSLASGQAGSGYT
TRBV5-1,TRBJ2-3,16,ASSFLGSSGISRDTQY
TRBV6-2/TRBV6-3,TRBJ2-5,13,ASSTPAGAQETQY
TRBV5-1,TRBJ1-1,12,ASSLREGGTEAF
TRBV15,TRBJ2-1,14,ATSNHKREGYNEQF
TRBV2,TRBJ1-1,13,ASSVETGGHTEAF
TRBV4-2,TRBJ1-2,12,ASSQDGASGGYT
TRBV9,TRBJ2-5,15,ASSVGQGRSYSETQY
TRBV5-1,TRBJ1-4,11,ASRADTGEKLF
TRBV7-2,TRBJ1-3,15,ASSARIWTGEGNTIY
TRBV6-2/TRBV6-3,TRBJ1-5,14,ASSYSGEGGDQPQH
TRBV5-4,TRBJ2-7,13,ASSLEVGPSYEQY
TRBV28,TRBJ1-1,10,ASHLPGAEAF
TRBV27,TRBJ1-6,15,ASSWGQTSSYNSPLH
TRBV5-3,TRBJ1-3,13,ARSLLGARGNTIY
TRBV6-1,TRBJ1-2,10,ASSENTYGYT
TRBV11-2,TRBJ1-2,13,ASSPSRGQNYGYT
TRBV4-3,TRBJ1-1,11,ASSPYLTAEAF
TRBV29-1,TRBJ2-2,12,SVSKTGNTGELF
TRBV19,TRBJ1-1,14,ASSIGKLDRNTEAF
TRBV5-1,TRBJ1-2,13,ASSLPGTGVRGYT
TRBV20-1,TRBJ2-3,11,SASGLATDTQY